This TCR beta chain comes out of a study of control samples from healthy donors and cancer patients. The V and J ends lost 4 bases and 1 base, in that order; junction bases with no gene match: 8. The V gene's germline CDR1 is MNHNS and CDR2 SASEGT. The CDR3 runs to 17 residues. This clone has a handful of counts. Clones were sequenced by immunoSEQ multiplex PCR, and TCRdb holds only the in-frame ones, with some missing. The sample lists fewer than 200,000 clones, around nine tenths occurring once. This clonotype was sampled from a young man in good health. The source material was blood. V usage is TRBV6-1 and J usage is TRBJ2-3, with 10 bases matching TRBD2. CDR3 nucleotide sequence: TGTGCCAGCAGTGTCCAGCGGGGGGGCGGGGGCACAGATACGCAGTATTTT. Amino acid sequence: CASSVQRGGGGTDTQYF.